The 4 T cell receptor gamma chains below were found in one sample sequenced in a study of Vδ1+ human thymocytes. Notes on the study in general: Highly polyclonal TRG and TRD repertoires with Gaussian CDR3 length distributions appeared in thymus.

No antigen is known for these receptors. Sequences come from RNA converted to cDNA by reverse transcription. Multiplex PCR used pooled V-gene forward primers and a constant-region reverse primer to amplify CDR3s. TCRdb re-called the multiplex PCR reads via CATT. The sample holds about 36,000 gamma-chain clones, around 20% seen once. Sequencing was carried out using Vdelta1+ gamma-delta thymocytes from the thymus. Noted subset: FACS-sorted CD3+ TCRalphabeta- TCRVdelta1+ TCRVdelta2- thymocytes. The receptors were gathered from a girl under three years old who had congenital heart surgery.

The V and J genes are TRGV4 and TRGJ1 or TRGJ2. This CDR3 comprises 13 residues. The germline gives CDR1 EGSTGY, CDR2 YDSYTSSV. V was clipped by 0 bases and J by 9 bases; unmatched bases: 8. CDR3 bases: TGTGCCACCTGGGATGGGGGCTGTATTAAGAAACTCTTT. Amino acid sequence: CATWDGGCIKKLF.

The rearrangement joins TRGV4 to TRGJ1 or TRGJ2. This CDR3 has 12 amino acids. Germline V lookup: CDR1 EGSTGY, CDR2 YDSYTSSV. The junction had 9 bases not matched to a gene; V was cut back by 4 bases and J by 9 bases. The CDR3 bases are TGTGCCACCTGGGACTTATTGGGTAAGAAACTCTTT. It translates to CATWDLLGKKLF.

Relative to its sample, this clone is medium-sized. This sample also contains other DNA sequences that code for the same CDR3. The genes are TRGV3 and TRGJ1 or TRGJ2. This CDR3 has 13 residues. Germline CDR1 reads VTNTFY; CDR2 reads YDVSTARD (reference sequence). Trimming took 0 bases from V and 5 from J; bases not matched to a gene: 4. Here the CDR3 DNA reads TGTGCCACCTGGGACAGGCCGCATTATAAGAAACTCTTT. Translation: CATWDRPHYKKLF.

V gene TRGV3 combines with J gene TRGJ1 or TRGJ2. Trimming took 0 bases from V and 1 from J; bases not matched to a gene: 3. The CDR3 covers 14 residues. CDR1 is VTNTFY, CDR2 YDVSTARD, per germline (reference sequence). In nucleotides, the CDR3 is TGTGCCACCTGGGACAGGAACAATTATTATAAGAAACTCTTT. As protein: CATWDRNNYYKKLF.